This is a list of T cell receptor beta chains from one sample in a study of T-cell memory formation after mild COVID-19. TCRdb independently ran MiXCR on the 5' RACE reads; one entry per CDR3 protein. The sample records around 180,000 distinct CDR3 sequences, 18% being singletons. The sample comprised PBMCs or a T cell subset sorted from them (not recorded which). The receptors derive from a man aged 18 to 29 who had mild COVID-19 (a few samples of this study predate the infection). Cell type and time point are not known. Both conserved end residues are part of each CDR3. Fields, in order: clone size, J gene, V gene, D gene, CDR3 DNA, CDR3 protein. A D gene is named only where the DNA matches it firmly. Size is stated for part of the rows, as once, few or many counts, or as a class when the clone is expanded.

many	TRBJ2-6	TRBV12-3/TRBV12-4	.	TGTGCCAGCAGTCCTGGGTCCAACGTCCTGACTTTC	CASSPGSNVLTF
few	TRBJ2-6	TRBV4-1	TRBD2	TGCGCCAGCAGCCACCGCAAAACTAGCGGGGGTCCACCGGCGCGGGGGGCCAACGTCCTGACTTTC	CASSHRKTSGGPPARGANVLTF
.	TRBJ1-2	TRBV5-1	.	TGCGCCAGCAGCTTGGATGCCCGGAACTATGGCTACACCTTC	CASSLDARNYGYTF
many	TRBJ2-5	TRBV5-6	TRBD1	TGTGCCAGCAGCTTGGGTCAGGGGGCAGAGACCCAGTACTTC	CASSLGQGAETQYF
.	TRBJ2-3	TRBV20-1	.	TGCAGTGCTAGACGCCTCGCCGGGGGCACAGATACGCAGTATTTT	CSARRLAGGTDTQYF
many	TRBJ2-5	TRBV28	.	TGTGCCAGCAGTTTCGGGGATCAAGAGACCCAGTACTTC	CASSFGDQETQYF
.	TRBJ1-5	TRBV28	TRBD1	TGTGCCAGCAGAAAACAGGGGCAGGGGAATCAGCCCCAGCATTTT	CASRKQGQGNQPQHF
.	TRBJ2-5	TRBV7-2	.	TGTGCCAGCAGCTTAGTCACAGAGACCCAGTACTTC	CASSLVTETQYF
few	TRBJ1-5	TRBV6-5	TRBD1	TGTGCCAGCAGTTACTCCGCTGACAGGGTAGGTCAGCCCCAGCATTTT	CASSYSADRVGQPQHF
few	TRBJ1-2	TRBV5-1	TRBD1	TGCGCCAGCAGCCCGACAGGGGACTCCTATGGCTACACCTTC	CASSPTGDSYGYTF
few	TRBJ1-2	TRBV18	TRBD1	TGTGCCAGCTCACCCGGGACAGGGACCTATGGCTACACCTTC	CASSPGTGTYGYTF